The entry below gives a single T cell receptor beta chain sequence along with its context. No cognate antigen has been identified for it. It has no much larger one-base neighbor in the sample; base qualities were not kept. According to the germline V gene, CDR1 reads KGHSH and CDR2 reads LQKENI. The CDR3 runs 15 amino acids, cysteine and phenylalanine included. Only CDR3 DNA remains: 45 bases, in frame from the first base. Relative to germline, V is missing 5 bases and J is missing 5 bases, with 7 bases of the junction outside any gene match. The immunoSEQ platform was used to carry out deep TCRbeta sequencing. As for how the authors treated the data: Only productive rearrangements were exported from the immunoSEQ Analyzer for further analysis. T cell phenotypes were assigned to bulk TCRbeta clonotypes by matching to single-cell RNA+TCR-seq clones sharing the same TCRbeta sequence. Tumor enrichment of a clone was calculated by dividing the clone's tumor frequency by the clone's PBMC frequency, both taken from bulk TCR sequencing. TCRs were grouped by GLIPH into specificity groups, defined as clusters of distinct TCRs likely recognizing common antigens via shared CDR3 motifs. What TCRdb holds here is the immuneACCESS table cut down to in-frame rearrangements. Part of the clones is not present; checked against another copy, under half of the missing clones reflect an unresolved V gene, and the others are unexplained. V and J calls and clone size are those listed in that table; D and trimming were worked out from the DNA. This sample is represented by about 33,000 clones; around 80% of them were singletons. The ten most abundant clones make up roughly 39% of the sample.

The sample comes from a study of T cells in tumors after PD-1 blockade (dated by TCRdb to about 2019). Some background on the complete study: Prior checkpoint blockade, systemic immunosuppressant use, and recent radiotherapy or other anti-cancer therapy within 4 weeks were grounds for patient exclusion. A subset of patients also received ongoing daily vismodegib 150 mg during anti-PD-1 treatment. To compare clonotypes in blood and tumor, bulk TCR sequencing was done on roughly ten peripheral blood samples taken from a few patients. Clinical response was assessed using RECIST version 1.1. Paired single-cell RNA and TCR sequencing was performed on site-matched tumors from BCC or SCC patients before and after anti-PD-1 therapy. Pembrolizumab 200 mg every 3 weeks or cemiplimab 350 mg every 2 weeks was administered to patients. On average, peripheral blood samples yielded under 40,000 unique clonotypes and around 110,000 TCR templates (range about 23,000-270,000). General findings and caveats noted by the study authors: About 41% of tumor TCR clonotypes were detected in blood, and some novel exhausted tumor clones were observed in pre-treatment blood, which was taken as suggesting peripheral recruitment. The source of novel T cell clones was not identified, and lymphoid organs or rare unexpanded clones within the tumor or the tumor periphery could be included among the possible sources.

In the paper's terms, the time point label means: before anti-PD-1 therapy. Genomic DNA extracted from tumor biopsies or peripheral blood was used for bulk TCRbeta sequencing, with input ranging from about 600 ng to 6,004 ng. Every patient was a poor candidate for surgical resection and had histologically proven advanced or metastatic basal or squamous cell carcinoma. The basal cell carcinoma cohort comprised fewer than 12 patients, of whom roughly 8 had bulk tumor TCR sequencing. Recombination connected TRBV18 to TRBJ2-1; TRBD2 fits 9 bases in the junction. Source: PBMCs, taken before anti-PD-1 treatment. The TCR comes from a human donor with basal cell carcinoma. The DNA sequence reads TGTGCCAGCTCATTCATAGCGGGGGAAGACAATGAGCAGTTCTTC. This sequence encodes CASSFIAGEDNEQFF.